This T cell receptor beta chain was identified during a study of identical twins. Addition of a universal primer site occurred through template switching, and cDNA carried unique molecular identifiers. MiXCR was run by TCRdb on the 5' RACE reads, yielding one entry per CDR3 protein. Found here are 400,000 to 600,000 distinct CDR3 sequences, about a fifth of them singletons; the top ten hold approximately 0.52%. General study results and limits: Insertion counts were lower in abundant cord blood beta clonotypes, a trend that memory repertoires did not show. Conclusions came from cross-sectional statistical analysis, not from following the same donors.

As for this clonotype: The target antigen is unknown.

V was shortened by 6 bases and J by 0 bases, with 8 bases between the two germline ends. The CDR3 loop spans 13 amino acids. Germline CDR1 is SGHRS and CDR2 is YFSETQ. The same data also went into a second study, on yellow fever vaccine responses in identical twins.

Specimen: CD4+ T cells sorted from blood. This TCR came from a woman aged 18-35 years in good health. The chain is built from TRBV5-1 and TRBJ2-3, with unresolved D. CDR3 nucleotides: TGCGCCAGCATGTTATCTAGCACAGATACGCAGTATTTT. It is translated as CASMLSSTDTQYF.